The rows below give T cell receptor beta chains drawn from one sample of a study of cytomegalovirus exposure and HLA in healthy donors. This table comes from immunoSEQ multiplex PCR, and its TCRdb copy is limited to in-frame clones, with some not included. The sample shows about 250,000 clones, less than 90% of them seen only once. Sequencing was carried out using PBMCs. The receptors shown here come from a young man in good health and CMV-seropositive. Both conserved end residues are part of each CDR3. The order of the fields is V gene, J gene, clone size, D gene, CDR3 length, CDR3 protein, CDR3 DNA. D genes are given only for firm matches. Not all rows give a size; the values are once, few, many and, for expanded clones, a class.

TRBV7-2	TRBJ2-7	-	-	15	CASSVGRRGPYEQYF	TGTGCCAGCAGCGTGGGACGGCGGGGCCCCTACGAGCAGTACTTC
TRBV11-2	TRBJ2-1	-	-	14	CASSWQGSGNEQFF	TGTGCCAGCAGCTGGCAGGGGAGTGGGAATGAGCAGTTCTTC
TRBV18	TRBJ2-5	-	-	16	CASSPPGTGGQETQYF	TGTGCCAGCTCACCACCGGGGACCGGAGGGCAAGAGACCCAGTACTTC
TRBV21-1	TRBJ1-5	once	-	10	CASRPGPQHF	TGTGCCAGCAGACCCGGGCCCCAGCATTTT
TRBV4-3	TRBJ2-5	-	-	16	CASSQDGRLEPEAQYF	TGCGCCAGCAGCCAAGATGGTAGGCTGGAGCCGGAGGCCCAGTACTTC
TRBV2	TRBJ1-5	-	-	14	CASSGERGNQPQHF	TGTGCCAGCAGTGGAGAAAGGGGTAATCAGCCCCAGCATTTT
TRBV10-3	TRBJ2-3	few	-	13	CAISAGARDTQYF	TGTGCCATCAGTGCGGGGGCTAGAGATACGCAGTATTTT
TRBV2	TRBJ1-5	many	-	13	CASSGDLAQPQHF	TGTGCCAGCAGTGGGGATCTGGCTCAGCCCCAGCATTTT
TRBV4-3	TRBJ2-5	few	TRBD1	15	CASSRTGGLQETQYF	TGCGCCAGCAGCCGGACAGGGGGTCTTCAAGAGACCCAGTACTTC
TRBV7-6	TRBJ2-3	-	TRBD2	16	CASSPTTSGRPDTQYF	TGTGCCAGCAGCCCGACGACTAGCGGGAGGCCAGATACGCAGTATTTT
TRBV5-6	TRBJ1-1	once	-	12	CASSYWTEEAFF	TGTGCCAGCAGCTACTGGACTGAGGAAGCTTTCTTT
TRBV5-1	TRBJ2-7	-	-	14	CASSPQDRGHEQYF	TGCGCCAGCAGCCCGCAGGACAGAGGGCACGAGCAGTACTTC
TRBV5-1	TRBJ2-1	-	-	17	CASSLGWGGTLGNEQFF	TGCGCCAGCAGCTTGGGGTGGGGCGGGACTTTGGGCAATGAGCAGTTCTTC
TRBV5-1	TRBJ2-7	few	-	14	CASSADSFTYEQYF	TGCGCCAGCAGCGCGGACAGTTTCACCTACGAGCAGTACTTC
TRBV11-2	TRBJ2-7	-	-	14	CASSQQGGGYEQYF	TGTGCCAGCAGTCAACAGGGGGGAGGGTACGAGCAGTACTTC
TRBV27	TRBJ2-1	-	-	15	CASQGGTLTYNEQFF	TGTGCCAGCCAGGGGGGGACCTTGACCTACAATGAGCAGTTCTTC